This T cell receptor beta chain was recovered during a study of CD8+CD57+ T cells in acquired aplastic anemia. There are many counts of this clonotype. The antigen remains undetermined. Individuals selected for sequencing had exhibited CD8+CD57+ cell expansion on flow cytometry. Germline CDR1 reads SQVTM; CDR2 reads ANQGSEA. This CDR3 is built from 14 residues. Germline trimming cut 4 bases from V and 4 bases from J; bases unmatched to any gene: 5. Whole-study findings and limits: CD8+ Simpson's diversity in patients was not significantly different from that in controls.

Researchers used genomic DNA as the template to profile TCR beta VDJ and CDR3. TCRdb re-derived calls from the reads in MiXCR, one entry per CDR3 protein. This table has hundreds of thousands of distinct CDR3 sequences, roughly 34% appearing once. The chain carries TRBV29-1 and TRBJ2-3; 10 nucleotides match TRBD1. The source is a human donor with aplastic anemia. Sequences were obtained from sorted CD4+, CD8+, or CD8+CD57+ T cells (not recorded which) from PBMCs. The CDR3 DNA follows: TGCAGCGTTGTGGGGACAGGGGTAGCAGATACGCAGTATTTT. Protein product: CSVVGTGVADTQYF.